This is a list of T cell receptor beta chains from one sample in a study of memory CD4+ T cells and cytomegalovirus serostatus. Clones were read by immunoSEQ multiplex PCR, and TCRdb kept only the in-frame ones, dropping some. In the table there are 61,000 or so clones, over 70% of which are singletons. Source material: memory CD4+ T cells from blood. The receptors derive from an adult in good health and CMV-seronegative. Some clones in this sample may be carry-over from other donors' samples. Both conserved end residues are part of each CDR3. D genes are given only for firm matches. Clone size appears in some rows only: once, few, many, or a class for an expanded clone.

clone size: -; V gene: TRBV15; D gene: TRBD1; J gene: TRBJ2-1; CDR3 DNA: TGTGCCACCAGCGGGGGTAGGGGGCGCGGCAATGAGCAGTTCTTC; CDR3 protein: CATSGGRGRGNEQFF
clone size: -; V gene: TRBV10-3; D gene: TRBD1; J gene: TRBJ2-5; CDR3 DNA: TGTGCCATCAGTGAGTCACCCAGGGGGCCCGAGACCCAGTACTTC; CDR3 protein: CAISESPRGPETQYF
clone size: -; V gene: TRBV7-9; D gene: TRBD2; J gene: TRBJ2-2; CDR3 DNA: TGTGCCAGCGTTAGCGGGACCATCACCGGGGAGCTGTTTTTT; CDR3 protein: CASVSGTITGELFF
clone size: once; V gene: TRBV7-2; D gene: -; J gene: TRBJ1-5; CDR3 DNA: TGTGCCAGCAGCCTCCGGGGCAATCAGCCCCAGCATTTT; CDR3 protein: CASSLRGNQPQHF
clone size: -; V gene: TRBV13; D gene: -; J gene: TRBJ2-1; CDR3 DNA: TGTGCCAGCAGCCCCCGCGGACGGGACAATGAGCAGTTCTTC; CDR3 protein: CASSPRGRDNEQFF
clone size: -; V gene: TRBV4-3; D gene: TRBD1; J gene: TRBJ1-3; CDR3 DNA: TGCGCCAGCAGCCAAGAAGGACAGGACTCTGGAAACACCATATATTTT; CDR3 protein: CASSQEGQDSGNTIYF
clone size: -; V gene: TRBV2; D gene: -; J gene: TRBJ2-5; CDR3 DNA: TGTGCCAGCAGTCGACTGGAACAAGAGACCCAGTACTTC; CDR3 protein: CASSRLEQETQYF
clone size: -; V gene: TRBV7-2; D gene: -; J gene: TRBJ2-1; CDR3 DNA: TGTGCCAGCAGCCCCGTCAGCTCCTACAATGAGCAGTTCTTC; CDR3 protein: CASSPVSSYNEQFF
clone size: -; V gene: TRBV30; D gene: -; J gene: TRBJ1-2; CDR3 DNA: TGTGCCTGGAGTACCCCCCCCTGGGGATACACATACTATGGCTACACCTTC; CDR3 protein: CAWSTPPWGYTYYGYTF
clone size: -; V gene: TRBV27; D gene: TRBD2; J gene: TRBJ2-7; CDR3 DNA: TGTGCCAGCAGTTCCCGCCCGTGGACTAGCGGGAAAGGATACGAGCAGTACTTC; CDR3 protein: CASSSRPWTSGKGYEQYF
clone size: -; V gene: TRBV5-8; D gene: -; J gene: TRBJ2-3; CDR3 DNA: TGTGCCAGCAGCGCCATGACAGGAGTCCCCGCCACAGATACGCAGTATTTT; CDR3 protein: CASSAMTGVPATDTQYF
clone size: -; V gene: TRBV6-5; D gene: -; J gene: TRBJ2-7; CDR3 DNA: TGTGCCAGCAGTTACTCGATGAATCGAGAATACGAGCAGTACTTC; CDR3 protein: CASSYSMNREYEQYF
clone size: -; V gene: TRBV7-9; D gene: -; J gene: TRBJ2-1; CDR3 DNA: TGTGCCAGCAGCTTGTACGGGACGGGGAATGAGCAGTTCTTC; CDR3 protein: CASSLYGTGNEQFF
clone size: -; V gene: TRBV10-3; D gene: -; J gene: TRBJ2-7; CDR3 DNA: TGTGCCATCAGTGAGTCAGGGAACTACGAGCAGTACTTC; CDR3 protein: CAISESGNYEQYF
clone size: few; V gene: TRBV5-1; D gene: -; J gene: TRBJ1-3; CDR3 DNA: TGCGCCAGCAGCCAGGGTGCGGGAAACACCATATATTTT; CDR3 protein: CASSQGAGNTIYF
clone size: -; V gene: TRBV5-4; D gene: -; J gene: TRBJ1-2; CDR3 DNA: TGTGCCAGCAGCTTGGAACAGGGCCATGGCTACACCTTC; CDR3 protein: CASSLEQGHGYTF
clone size: few; V gene: TRBV7-8; D gene: TRBD2; J gene: TRBJ2-7; CDR3 DNA: TGTGCCAGCAGCTTATCTAGCGGGAGGCGGTACGAGCAGTACTTC; CDR3 protein: CASSLSSGRRYEQYF
clone size: -; V gene: TRBV5-1; D gene: TRBD1; J gene: TRBJ1-2; CDR3 DNA: TGCGCCAGCAGCTTGGGGGACAGGGACTATGGCTACACCTTC; CDR3 protein: CASSLGDRDYGYTF
clone size: -; V gene: TRBV6-5; D gene: -; J gene: TRBJ1-4; CDR3 DNA: TGTGCCAGCAGTTCCCGTACAGGGCCGGAAAAACTGTTTTTT; CDR3 protein: CASSSRTGPEKLFF
clone size: once; V gene: TRBV4-2; D gene: TRBD2; J gene: TRBJ2-7; CDR3 DNA: TGTGCCAGCAGCCTTAGCGGGAGGTATAACGAGCAGTACTTC; CDR3 protein: CASSLSGRYNEQYF
clone size: -; V gene: TRBV10-2; D gene: -; J gene: TRBJ2-4; CDR3 DNA: TGCGCCAGCGGACTGAGGGGGGCCGAGGACATTCAGTACTTC; CDR3 protein: CASGLRGAEDIQYF
clone size: -; V gene: TRBV30; D gene: -; J gene: TRBJ1-2; CDR3 DNA: TGTGCCTGGAGGCACCGTGACGTCTGGACTCATGGCTACACCTTC; CDR3 protein: CAWRHRDVWTHGYTF
clone size: -; V gene: TRBV7-8; D gene: -; J gene: TRBJ1-4; CDR3 DNA: TGTGCCAGCAGCTTTCGTGATGAAAAACTGTTTTTT; CDR3 protein: CASSFRDEKLFF
clone size: -; V gene: TRBV30; D gene: -; J gene: TRBJ2-3; CDR3 DNA: TGTGCCTGGAGCCAGGGGGGATACAGGGGTCGGGACGCAGGGGATACGCAGTATTTT; CDR3 protein: CAWSQGGYRGRDAGDTQYF
clone size: few; V gene: TRBV6-5; D gene: TRBD1; J gene: TRBJ1-5; CDR3 DNA: TGTGCCAGCAGTCAGACGGGACAGATAAATCAGCCCCAGCATTTT; CDR3 protein: CASSQTGQINQPQHF
clone size: -; V gene: TRBV4-1; D gene: -; J gene: TRBJ1-5; CDR3 DNA: TGCGCCAGCAGCCATAGGACAGTTAAGGGTTCGGATCAGCCCCAGCATTTT; CDR3 protein: CASSHRTVKGSDQPQHF
clone size: -; V gene: TRBV5-1; D gene: TRBD2; J gene: TRBJ2-7; CDR3 DNA: TGCGCCAGCAGCCGAGGGAGGGGAGGTAGCGGTTCCACCTACGAGCAGTACTTC; CDR3 protein: CASSRGRGGSGSTYEQYF
clone size: -; V gene: TRBV6-1; D gene: -; J gene: TRBJ2-3; CDR3 DNA: TGTGCCAGCACTCGACAATCTACGCAGTATTTT; CDR3 protein: CASTRQSTQYF
clone size: -; V gene: TRBV27; D gene: -; J gene: TRBJ2-7; CDR3 DNA: TGTGCCAGCAGTTTGGGGGGGGCGGCCTCCTACGAGCAGTACTTC; CDR3 protein: CASSLGGAASYEQYF
clone size: -; V gene: TRBV7-9; D gene: -; J gene: TRBJ2-7; CDR3 DNA: TGTGCCAGCAGCTTAAACCACGGCTACGAGCAGTACTTC; CDR3 protein: CASSLNHGYEQYF
clone size: once; V gene: TRBV6-5; D gene: -; J gene: TRBJ2-5; CDR3 DNA: TGTGCCAGCAGCTATCACCCTCAAGAGACCCAGTACTTC; CDR3 protein: CASSYHPQETQYF
clone size: -; V gene: TRBV30; D gene: -; J gene: TRBJ1-5; CDR3 DNA: TGTGCCTGGAGTGTTGGGTTCCATCAGCCCCAGCATTTT; CDR3 protein: CAWSVGFHQPQHF
clone size: -; V gene: TRBV27; D gene: -; J gene: TRBJ2-5; CDR3 DNA: TGTGCCAGCAGTAACCGGTACCAAGAGACCCAGTACTTC; CDR3 protein: CASSNRYQETQYF
clone size: once; V gene: TRBV10-2; D gene: -; J gene: TRBJ1-5; CDR3 DNA: TGCGCCAGCAGTGTTTCAGGGGAACTTAGCAATCAGCCCCAGCATTTT; CDR3 protein: CASSVSGELSNQPQHF
clone size: -; V gene: TRBV5-1; D gene: TRBD2; J gene: TRBJ2-2; CDR3 DNA: TGCGCCAGCAGCTTGGTAAGCGGGAGCGTTACCGGGGAGCTGTTTTTT; CDR3 protein: CASSLVSGSVTGELFF
clone size: -; V gene: TRBV7-9; D gene: TRBD1; J gene: TRBJ2-1; CDR3 DNA: TGTGCCAGCAGCTTGACAGGGTATGAGCAGTTCTTC; CDR3 protein: CASSLTGYEQFF
clone size: -; V gene: TRBV13; D gene: -; J gene: TRBJ2-7; CDR3 DNA: TGTGCCAGCAGCTTAAACAGGGAGGCGGGCGAGCAGTACTTC; CDR3 protein: CASSLNREAGEQYF
clone size: -; V gene: TRBV9; D gene: -; J gene: TRBJ2-5; CDR3 DNA: TGTGCCAGCAGCCCAAGGGGGGCGGGAGAGATAGAGACCCAGTACTTC; CDR3 protein: CASSPRGAGEIETQYF
clone size: once; V gene: TRBV18; D gene: TRBD2; J gene: TRBJ2-7; CDR3 DNA: TGTGCCAGCTCACCAACGAGCCTAGCGGGGAGAGCTAGCTACGAGCAGTACTTC; CDR3 protein: CASSPTSLAGRASYEQYF
clone size: -; V gene: TRBV7-9; D gene: -; J gene: TRBJ1-1; CDR3 DNA: TGTGCCAGCAGCCAAGATTTTACACGCAACACTGAAGCTTTCTTT; CDR3 protein: CASSQDFTRNTEAFF
clone size: -; V gene: TRBV13; D gene: TRBD1; J gene: TRBJ1-1; CDR3 DNA: TGTGCCAGCAGCGTCGGGACAGGAGGTGGGAACACTGAAGCTTTCTTT; CDR3 protein: CASSVGTGGGNTEAFF
clone size: -; V gene: TRBV7-9; D gene: -; J gene: TRBJ2-5; CDR3 DNA: TGTGCCAGCAGCTTAGGGTACTCTGCCGAAGAGACCCAGTACTTC; CDR3 protein: CASSLGYSAEETQYF
clone size: -; V gene: TRBV5-1; D gene: TRBD1; J gene: TRBJ1-1; CDR3 DNA: TGCGCCAGCAGCTTGGGGACAGGGGGCACTGAAGCTTTCTTT; CDR3 protein: CASSLGTGGTEAFF
clone size: few; V gene: TRBV5-5; D gene: -; J gene: TRBJ2-2; CDR3 DNA: TGTGCCAGCAGCCCTCTGGGGCCAGGGAGGGGGGAGCTGTTTTTT; CDR3 protein: CASSPLGPGRGELFF
clone size: -; V gene: TRBV30; D gene: -; J gene: TRBJ1-5; CDR3 DNA: TGTGCCTGGAGTAGTAAGGGGCAGGGTTTTAATCAGCCCCAGCATTTT; CDR3 protein: CAWSSKGQGFNQPQHF